The clone carrying this T cell receptor (beta chain) was picked up a small number of times. The antigen remains undetermined. Per germline, CDR1 SGHDT and CDR2 YYEEEE. The CDR3 covers 15 residues. V gave up 4 bases and J gave up 1 base; unmatched junction bases: 4. Assay used: immunoSEQ multiplex PCR; TCRdb lists only in-frame clones, some missing. The table shows roughly 5,200 clones, with 65% occurring only once. The data originate from a study of CD8 T cell repertoires and HIV-1 epitope variants. This TCR was sampled from a male donor with HIV. The chain has TRBV5-6 and TRBJ2-2; 7 positions agree with TRBD1. Sequencing input: cultured CD8+ T cells derived from PBMCs. The CDR3 here is CASSSRQGNTGELFF. The CDR3 DNA follows: TGTGCCAGCAGCAGTCGACAGGGGAACACCGGGGAGCTGTTTTTT.